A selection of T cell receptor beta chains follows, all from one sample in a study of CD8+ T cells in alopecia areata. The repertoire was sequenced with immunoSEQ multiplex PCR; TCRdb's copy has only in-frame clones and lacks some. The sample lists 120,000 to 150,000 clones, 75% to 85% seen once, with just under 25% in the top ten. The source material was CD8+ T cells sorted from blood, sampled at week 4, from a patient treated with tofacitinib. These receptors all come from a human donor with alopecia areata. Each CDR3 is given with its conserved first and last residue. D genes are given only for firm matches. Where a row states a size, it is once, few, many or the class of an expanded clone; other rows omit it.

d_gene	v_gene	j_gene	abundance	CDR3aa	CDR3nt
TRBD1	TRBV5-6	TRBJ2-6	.	CASSFQGAGANVLTF	TGTGCCAGCAGCTTCCAGGGGGCTGGGGCCAACGTCCTGACTTTC
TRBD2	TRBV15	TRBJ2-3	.	CAPLPAKAGGVNTQYF	TGTGCCCCTCTGCCGGCGAAAGCGGGGGGGGTAAATACGCAGTATTTT
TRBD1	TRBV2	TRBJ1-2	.	CATSRWTGNYGYTF	TGTGCCACGTCAAGATGGACAGGGAACTATGGCTACACCTTC
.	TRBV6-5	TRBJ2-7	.	CASSYGGANEQYF	TGTGCCAGCAGTTACGGGGGGGCTAACGAGCAGTACTTC
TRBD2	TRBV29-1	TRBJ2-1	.	CSVKPSGGVYTEQFF	TGCAGCGTGAAACCTAGCGGGGGGGTCTACACTGAGCAGTTCTTC
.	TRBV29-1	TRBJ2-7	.	CSVEDQGGSEQYF	TGCAGCGTTGAAGATCAGGGGGGTAGCGAGCAGTACTTC
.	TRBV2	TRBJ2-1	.	CASSGGTASEQFF	TGTGCCAGCAGTGGGGGAACAGCGAGTGAGCAGTTCTTC
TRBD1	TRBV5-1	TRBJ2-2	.	CASTSGTGSGELFF	TGCGCCAGCACGTCCGGGACAGGGAGCGGGGAGCTGTTTTTT
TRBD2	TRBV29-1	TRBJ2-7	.	CSVVISGRTYEQYF	TGCAGCGTTGTGATTAGCGGGAGAACCTACGAGCAGTACTTC
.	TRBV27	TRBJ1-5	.	CATRDGNQPQHF	TGTGCCACCCGGGACGGCAATCAGCCCCAGCATTTT
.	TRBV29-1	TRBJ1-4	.	CSVETRATNEKLFF	TGCAGCGTTGAAACCCGTGCAACTAATGAAAAACTGTTTTTT
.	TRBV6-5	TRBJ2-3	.	CASTPAPSTDTQYF	TGTGCCAGCACTCCCGCCCCTAGCACAGATACGCAGTATTTT
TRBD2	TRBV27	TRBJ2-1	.	CASSLLAGGNEQFF	TGTGCCAGCAGTCTACTAGCGGGGGGCAATGAGCAGTTCTTC
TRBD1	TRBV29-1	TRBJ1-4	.	CSVEDLGQDSEKLFF	TGCAGCGTTGAAGATCTGGGACAGGATAGTGAAAAACTGTTTTTT
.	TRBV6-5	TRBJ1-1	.	CASSYSGTRAEAFF	TGTGCCAGCAGTTACTCCGGGACGAGGGCTGAAGCTTTCTTT
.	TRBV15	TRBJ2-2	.	CATSPPSGGPTGELFF	TGTGCCACCAGCCCACCATCGGGGGGCCCCACCGGGGAGCTGTTTTTT
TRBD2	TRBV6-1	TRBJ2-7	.	CASNPGGAHEQYF	TGTGCCAGCAACCCCGGGGGGGCCCACGAGCAGTACTTC
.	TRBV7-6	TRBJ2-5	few	CASSAPGAETQYF	TGTGCCAGCAGCGCCCCAGGGGCCGAGACCCAGTACTTC
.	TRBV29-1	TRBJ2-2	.	CSFKVEGWTGELFF	TGCAGCTTCAAGGTGGAGGGCTGGACCGGGGAGCTGTTTTTT
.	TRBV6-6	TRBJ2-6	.	CASSGANVLTF	TGTGCCAGCTCTGGGGCCAACGTCCTGACTTTC
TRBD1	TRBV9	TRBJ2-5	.	CASSVANRGQETQYF	TGTGCCAGCAGCGTTGCGAACAGGGGGCAGGAGACCCAGTACTTC
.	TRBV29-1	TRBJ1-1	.	CSVVVQGTEAFF	TGCAGCGTTGTAGTACAGGGAACTGAAGCTTTCTTT
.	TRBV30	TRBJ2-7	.	CAWDDARAGLYEQYF	TGTGCCTGGGACGATGCCCGGGCAGGACTCTACGAGCAGTACTTC
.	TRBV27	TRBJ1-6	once	CASGGEGPGDSPLHF	TGTGCCAGCGGGGGAGAGGGACCGGGGGATTCACCCCTCCACTTT
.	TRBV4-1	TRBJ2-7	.	CASSQGDIYEQYF	TGCGCCAGCAGCCAAGGGGACATCTACGAGCAGTACTTC
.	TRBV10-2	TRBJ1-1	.	CASQPYFGTEAFF	TGCGCCAGCCAGCCGTACTTCGGCACTGAAGCTTTCTTT
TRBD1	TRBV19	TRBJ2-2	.	CASSRDREVTGELFF	TGTGCCAGTAGTCGGGACAGGGAGGTGACCGGGGAGCTGTTTTTT
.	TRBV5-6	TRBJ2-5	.	CASSLGNQETQYF	TGTGCCAGCAGCTTAGGGAACCAAGAGACCCAGTACTTC
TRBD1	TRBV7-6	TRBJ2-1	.	CASSLGTGGPGDEQFF	TGTGCCAGCAGCCTGGGGACAGGGGGCCCAGGAGATGAGCAGTTCTTC
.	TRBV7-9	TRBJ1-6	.	CASSLSSPSYNSPLHF	TGTGCCAGCAGCTTGTCCAGCCCCTCCTATAATTCACCCCTCCACTTT
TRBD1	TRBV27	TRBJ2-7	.	CASSERRTGSGEQYF	TGTGCCAGCAGTGAACGCAGGACAGGGTCGGGCGAGCAGTACTTC
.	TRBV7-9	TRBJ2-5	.	CASSFDRAPMRETQYF	TGTGCCAGCAGCTTCGACCGGGCCCCAATGCGGGAGACCCAGTACTTC
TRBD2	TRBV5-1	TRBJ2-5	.	CASSLTSGGAQETQYF	TGCGCCAGCAGCCTTACTAGCGGGGGGGCCCAAGAGACCCAGTACTTC
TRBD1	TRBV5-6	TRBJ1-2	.	CASRYRDRGNDGYTF	TGTGCCAGCAGGTACCGGGACAGGGGGAACGATGGCTACACCTTC
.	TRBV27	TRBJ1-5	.	CASSFSGDQPQHF	TGTGCCAGCAGTTTCTCTGGGGACCAGCCCCAGCATTTT
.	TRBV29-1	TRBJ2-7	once	CSVEEIGDGNSYEQYF	TGCAGCGTTGAAGAGATTGGGGACGGAAACTCCTACGAGCAGTACTTC
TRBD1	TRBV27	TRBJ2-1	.	CASSPGTGVTLYNEQFF	TGTGCCAGCAGTCCAGGGACAGGGGTAACCCTTTACAATGAGCAGTTCTTC
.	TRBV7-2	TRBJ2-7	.	CASSLGRGSYEQYF	TGTGCCAGCAGCTTGGGGCGGGGTTCCTACGAGCAGTACTTC
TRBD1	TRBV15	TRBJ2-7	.	CATSISRDRRYEQYF	TGTGCCACCAGCATATCCCGGGACAGGAGGTACGAGCAGTACTTC
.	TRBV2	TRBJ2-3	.	CASSGVSSTDTQYF	TGTGCCAGCAGCGGGGTCTCTAGCACAGATACGCAGTATTTT
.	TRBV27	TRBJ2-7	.	CASSLGDRYEQYF	TGTGCCAGCAGTTTAGGTGACAGGTACGAGCAGTACTTC
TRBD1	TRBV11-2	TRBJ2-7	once	CASSSTGQGAYYEQYF	TGTGCCAGCAGCTCCACAGGACAGGGGGCCTATTACGAGCAGTACTTC
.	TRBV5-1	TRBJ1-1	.	CASSLWAEGERTEAFF	TGCGCCAGCAGCTTGTGGGCCGAGGGGGAGCGGACTGAAGCTTTCTTT
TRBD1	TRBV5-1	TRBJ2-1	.	CASSSGQGGYNEQFF	TGCGCCAGCAGCTCGGGACAGGGCGGTTACAATGAGCAGTTCTTC
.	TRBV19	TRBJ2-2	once	CASRAYGHPTGELFF	TGTGCCAGTAGGGCCTACGGCCATCCCACCGGGGAGCTGTTTTTT
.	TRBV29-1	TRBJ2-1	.	CSVEPLTGYDEQFF	TGCAGCGTTGAACCCTTGACGGGTTACGATGAGCAGTTCTTC
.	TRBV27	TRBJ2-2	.	CASSPRLVSGELFF	TGTGCCAGCAGTCCCAGGCTAGTGTCCGGGGAGCTGTTTTTT
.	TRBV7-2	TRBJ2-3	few	CASSLNGRDTQYF	TGTGCCAGCAGCTTAAACGGCAGGGATACGCAGTATTTT
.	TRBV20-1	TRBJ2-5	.	CSALIGLGQYF	TGCAGTGCCCTGATTGGCCTGGGCCAGTACTTC
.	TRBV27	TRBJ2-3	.	CASSLMGVDEDTQYF	TGTGCCAGCAGTCTCATGGGGGTCGACGAGGATACGCAGTATTTT
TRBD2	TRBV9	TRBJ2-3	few	CASSVDSAGGRTDTQYF	TGTGCCAGCAGCGTAGACTCGGCGGGGGGGCGCACAGATACGCAGTATTTT
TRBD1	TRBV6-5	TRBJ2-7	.	CASSSGQVRRQYF	TGTGCCAGCAGTTCGGGACAGGTCAGGCGGCAGTACTTC
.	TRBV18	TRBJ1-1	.	CASSPPGTTIEAFF	TGTGCCAGCTCACCACCGGGGACTACCATTGAAGCTTTCTTT